This T cell receptor (beta chain) was captured in a study of blood T cell repertoires in COVID-19. In the study overall: Sample material is recorded as cDNA or gDNA derived from T cells, B-cell-depleted T cells, or PBMCs.

This CDR3 is 15 amino acids long. Germline loops: CDR1 MNHEY, CDR2 SVGAGI. Trimming removed 0 bases at V and 0 bases at J, with 6 bases between. Data came from immunoSEQ multiplex PCR; TCRdb stores just in-frame clones and leaves some out. Here the sample spans some 340,000 clones, around nine tenths being singletons. Ages ranged from about 18 to 89 years, with residence in 20 to 30 US areas. Cohorts were based on clinical histories the participants reported. The rearrangement joins TRBV6-5 to TRBJ1-3; the D is unclear. Sequencing was done on a sample of PBMCs or T cells enriched from blood (not recorded which). The TCR sequence derives from a woman in her twenties or thirties who had been exposed to COVID-19. CDR3 protein: CASSYSLNSGNTIYF. The CDR3 DNA reads as TGTGCCAGCAGTTACTCTCTAAACTCTGGAAACACCATATATTTT.